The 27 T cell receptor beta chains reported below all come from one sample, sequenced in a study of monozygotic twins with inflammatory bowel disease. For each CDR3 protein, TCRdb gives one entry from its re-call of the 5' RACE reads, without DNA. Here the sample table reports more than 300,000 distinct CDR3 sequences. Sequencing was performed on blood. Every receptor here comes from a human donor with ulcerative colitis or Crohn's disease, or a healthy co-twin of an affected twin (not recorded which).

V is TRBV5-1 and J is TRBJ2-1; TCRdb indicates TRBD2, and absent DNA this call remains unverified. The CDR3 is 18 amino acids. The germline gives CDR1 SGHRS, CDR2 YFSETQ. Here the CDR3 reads CASSLALGGTAAYNEQFF.

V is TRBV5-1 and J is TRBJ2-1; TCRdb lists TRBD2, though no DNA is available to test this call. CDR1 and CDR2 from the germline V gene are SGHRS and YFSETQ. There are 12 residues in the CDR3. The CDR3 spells CASRLGANEQFF.

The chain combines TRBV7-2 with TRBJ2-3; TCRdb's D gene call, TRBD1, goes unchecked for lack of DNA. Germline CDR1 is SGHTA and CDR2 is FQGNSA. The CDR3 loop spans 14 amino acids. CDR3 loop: CASSLTPQADTQYF.

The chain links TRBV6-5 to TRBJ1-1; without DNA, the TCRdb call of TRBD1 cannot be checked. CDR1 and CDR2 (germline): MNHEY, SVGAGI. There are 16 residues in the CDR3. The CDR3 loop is CASSYSWGRMNTEAFF.

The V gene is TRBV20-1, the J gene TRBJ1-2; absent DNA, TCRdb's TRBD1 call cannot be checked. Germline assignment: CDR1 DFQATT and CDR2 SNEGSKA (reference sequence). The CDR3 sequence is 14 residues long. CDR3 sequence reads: CSATSTGAQGGYTF.

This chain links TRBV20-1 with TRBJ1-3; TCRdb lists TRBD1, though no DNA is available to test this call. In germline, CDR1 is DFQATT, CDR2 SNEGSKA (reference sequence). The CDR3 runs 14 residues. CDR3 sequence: CSARTGGARNTIYF.

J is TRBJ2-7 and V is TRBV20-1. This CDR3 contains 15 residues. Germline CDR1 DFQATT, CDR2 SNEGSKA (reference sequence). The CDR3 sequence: CSARDIESDDYEQYF.

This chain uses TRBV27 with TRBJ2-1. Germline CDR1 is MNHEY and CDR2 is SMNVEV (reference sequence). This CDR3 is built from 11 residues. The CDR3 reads CASSRFNEQFF.

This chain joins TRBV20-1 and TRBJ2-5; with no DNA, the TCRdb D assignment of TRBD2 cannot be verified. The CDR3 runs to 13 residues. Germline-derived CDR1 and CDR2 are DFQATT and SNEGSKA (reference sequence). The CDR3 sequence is CSAVRLAKETQYF.

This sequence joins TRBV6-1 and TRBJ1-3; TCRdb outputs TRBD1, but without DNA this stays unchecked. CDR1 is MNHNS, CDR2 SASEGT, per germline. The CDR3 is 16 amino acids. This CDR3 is CASAWDRDYFGNTIYF.

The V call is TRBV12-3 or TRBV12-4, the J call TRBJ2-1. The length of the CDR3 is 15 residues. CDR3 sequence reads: CASKEVGSSYNEQFF.

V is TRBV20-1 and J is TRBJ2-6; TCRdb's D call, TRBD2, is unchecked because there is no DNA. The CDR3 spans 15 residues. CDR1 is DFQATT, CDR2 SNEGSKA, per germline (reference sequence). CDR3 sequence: CSAPGRASGANVLTF.

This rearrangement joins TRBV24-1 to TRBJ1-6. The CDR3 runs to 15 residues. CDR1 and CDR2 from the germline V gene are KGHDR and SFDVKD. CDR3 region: CATSDEDHYNSPLHF.

This CDR3 reads CASSLTVNSPLHF. The chain carries TRBV7-3 and TRBJ1-6. This CDR3 is 13 amino acids long. The V gene's germline CDR1 is SGHTA and CDR2 FQGTGA. Variable domain in full (rest from reference TRBV7-3 and TRBJ1-6): GAGVSQTPSNKVTEKGKYVELRCDPISGHTALYWYRQSLGQGPEFLIYFQGTGAADDSGLPNDRFFAVRPEGSVSTLKIQRTERGDSAVYLCASSLTVNSPLHFGNGTRLTVT.

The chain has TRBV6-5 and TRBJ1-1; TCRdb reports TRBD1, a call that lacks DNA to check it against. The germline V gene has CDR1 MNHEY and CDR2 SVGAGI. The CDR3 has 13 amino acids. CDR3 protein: CASTLHQGTEAFF.

CDR3 amino acids: CASSGGNSRANTEAFF. J is TRBJ1-1 and V is TRBV19; the D call of TRBD1 rests on TCRdb alone, since no DNA is present to check it. In germline, CDR1 is LNHDA, CDR2 SQIVND (reference sequence). The CDR3 totals 16 residues.

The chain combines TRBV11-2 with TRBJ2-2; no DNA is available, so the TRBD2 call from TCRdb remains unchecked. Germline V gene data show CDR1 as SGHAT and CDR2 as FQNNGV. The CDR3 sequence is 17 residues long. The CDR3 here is CASSAYGLEGSTGELFF.

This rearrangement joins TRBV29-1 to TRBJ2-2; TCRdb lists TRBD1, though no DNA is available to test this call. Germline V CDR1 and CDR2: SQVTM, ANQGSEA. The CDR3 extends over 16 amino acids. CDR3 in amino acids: CSGSTGTGVLDGELFF.

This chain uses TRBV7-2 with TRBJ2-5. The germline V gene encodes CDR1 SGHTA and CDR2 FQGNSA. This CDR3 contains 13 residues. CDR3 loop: CASSSRYQETQYF.

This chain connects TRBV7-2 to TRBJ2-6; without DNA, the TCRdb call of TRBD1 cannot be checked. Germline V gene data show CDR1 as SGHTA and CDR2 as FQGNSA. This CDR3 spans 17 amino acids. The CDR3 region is CASSRHPGGPGANVLTF.

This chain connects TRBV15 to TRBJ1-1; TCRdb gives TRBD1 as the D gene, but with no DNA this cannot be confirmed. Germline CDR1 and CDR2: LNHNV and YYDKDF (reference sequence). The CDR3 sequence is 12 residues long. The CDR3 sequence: CATNRGEAEAFF. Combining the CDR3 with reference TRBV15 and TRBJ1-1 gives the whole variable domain DAMVIQNPRYQVTQFGKPVTLSCSQTLNHNVMYWYQQKSSQAPKLLFHYYDKDFNNEADTPDNFQSRRPNTSFCFLDIRSPGLGDTAMYLCATNRGEAEAFFGQGTRLTVV.

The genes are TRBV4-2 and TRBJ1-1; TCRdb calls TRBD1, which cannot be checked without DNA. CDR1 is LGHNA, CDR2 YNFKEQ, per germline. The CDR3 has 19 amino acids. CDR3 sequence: CASSQQIWGQGASFSEAFF.

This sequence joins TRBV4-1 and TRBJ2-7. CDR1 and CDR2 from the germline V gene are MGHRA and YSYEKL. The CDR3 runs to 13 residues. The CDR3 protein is CASSQTSSYEQYF.

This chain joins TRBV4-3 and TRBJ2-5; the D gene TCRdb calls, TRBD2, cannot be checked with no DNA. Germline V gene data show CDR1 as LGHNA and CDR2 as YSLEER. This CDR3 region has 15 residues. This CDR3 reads CASSQAQAGFETQYF.

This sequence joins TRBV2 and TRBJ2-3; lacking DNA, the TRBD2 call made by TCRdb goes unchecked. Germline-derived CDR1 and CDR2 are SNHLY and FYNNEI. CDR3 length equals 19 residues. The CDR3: CASSVLAGGTDMEGDTQYF.

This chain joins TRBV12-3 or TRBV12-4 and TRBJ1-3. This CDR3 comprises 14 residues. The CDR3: CAILEANSGNTIYF.

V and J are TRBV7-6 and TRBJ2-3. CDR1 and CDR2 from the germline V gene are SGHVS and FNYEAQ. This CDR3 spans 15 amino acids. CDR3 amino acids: CASSLAGSSTDTQYF. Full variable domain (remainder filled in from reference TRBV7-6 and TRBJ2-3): GAGVSQSPRYKVTKRGQDVALRCDPISGHVSLYWYRQALGQGPEFLTYFNYEAQQDKSGLPNDRFSAERPEGSISTLTIQRTEQRDSAMYRCASSLAGSSTDTQYFGPGTRLTVL.